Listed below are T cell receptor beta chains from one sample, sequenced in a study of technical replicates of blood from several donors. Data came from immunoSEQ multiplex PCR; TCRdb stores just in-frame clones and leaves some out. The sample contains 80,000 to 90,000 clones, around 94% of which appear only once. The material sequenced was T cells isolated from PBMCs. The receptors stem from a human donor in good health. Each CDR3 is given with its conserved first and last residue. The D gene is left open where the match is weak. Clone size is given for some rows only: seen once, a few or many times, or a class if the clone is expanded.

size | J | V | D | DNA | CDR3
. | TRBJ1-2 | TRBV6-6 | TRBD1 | TGTGCCAGCAGTTCGGGACAGAGGCATCGTGGCTACACCTTC | CASSSGQRHRGYTF
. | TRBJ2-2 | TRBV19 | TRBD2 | TGTGCCAGTAGTTGGGGGGGGACCGGGGAGCTGTTTTTT | CASSWGGTGELFF
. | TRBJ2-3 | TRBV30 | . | TGTGCCTGGAGTAGTACTTCCACAGATACGCAGTATTTT | CAWSSTSTDTQYF
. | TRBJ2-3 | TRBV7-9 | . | TGTGCCAGCAGCCTAGCGGACAGCTATAGCACAGATACGCAGTATTTT | CASSLADSYSTDTQYF
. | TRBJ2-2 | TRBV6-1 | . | TGTGCCAGCAGTGAATGGGGCAACGACCCGACCGGGGAGCTGTTTTTT | CASSEWGNDPTGELFF
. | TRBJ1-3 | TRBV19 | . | TGTGCCAGTTTGAGTTTCTCTGGAAACACCATATATTTT | CASLSFSGNTIYF
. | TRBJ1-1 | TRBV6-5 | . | TGTGCCAGCAGTCACGGCGGCACGGGGGTGTCTGAAGCTTTCTTT | CASSHGGTGVSEAFF
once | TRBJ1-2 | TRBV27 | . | TGTGCCAGCAGTCCCGGCGCGGATCTCGGCTACACCTTC | CASSPGADLGYTF
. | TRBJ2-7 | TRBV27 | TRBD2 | TGTGCCAGCAGTTGGGGGGGGAATGGAGACGAGCAGTACTTC | CASSWGGNGDEQYF
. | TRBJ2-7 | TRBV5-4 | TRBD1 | TGTGCCAGCAGCTTCAGGGGGTCCTCGCTTCACGAGCAGTACTTC | CASSFRGSSLHEQYF
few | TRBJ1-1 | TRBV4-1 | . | TGCGCCAGCAGCCAACCTGGAGGGCATGGCATCACTGAAGCTTTCTTT | CASSQPGGHGITEAFF
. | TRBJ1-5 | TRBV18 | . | TGTGCCAGCTCACCCTCAGGTTTAAATCAGCCCCAGCATTTT | CASSPSGLNQPQHF
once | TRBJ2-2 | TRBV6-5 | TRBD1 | TGTGCCGCGGGGACAGGTGATTCCACCGGGGAGCTGTTTTTT | CAAGTGDSTGELFF
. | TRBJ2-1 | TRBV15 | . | TGTGCCACCAGCGCGCCTGAGAGCTCCTACAATGAGCAGTTCTTC | CATSAPESSYNEQFF
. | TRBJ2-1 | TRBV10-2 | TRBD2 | TGCGCCAGCAGTGAGTGGACAGGAGCGGGAGGATTGTATTTCAATGAGCAGTTCTTC | CASSEWTGAGGLYFNEQFF
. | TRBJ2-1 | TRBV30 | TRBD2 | TGTGCCTGGACCCACGGGGGGGGGCAGTTCTTC | CAWTHGGGQFF
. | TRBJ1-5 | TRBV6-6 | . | TGTGCCAGCAGTGGACAAAGCAATCAGCCCCAGCATTTT | CASSGQSNQPQHF
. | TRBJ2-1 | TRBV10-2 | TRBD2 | TGCGCCGCCGGGACTAGCGGCTACAATGAGCAGTTCTTC | CAAGTSGYNEQFF
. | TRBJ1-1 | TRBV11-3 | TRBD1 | TGTGCCAGCAGCTTAAATACTTGGACAGGGGGAAACACTGAAGCTTTCTTT | CASSLNTWTGGNTEAFF
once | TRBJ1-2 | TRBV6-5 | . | TGTGCCAGCACCCCAGGCGGGGGCCATGGCTACACCTTC | CASTPGGGHGYTF
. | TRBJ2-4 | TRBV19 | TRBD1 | TGTGCCACCGGAAAGAGCAGGGGGATAACCATTCAGTACTTC | CATGKSRGITIQYF
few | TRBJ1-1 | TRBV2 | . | TGTGCCAGCAAGGGCGCGGGTCACACTGAAGCTTTCTTT | CASKGAGHTEAFF
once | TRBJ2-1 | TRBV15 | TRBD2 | TGTGCCACCAGCCGCGAACCGGGACTAGCGGACAATGAGCAGTTCTTC | CATSREPGLADNEQFF
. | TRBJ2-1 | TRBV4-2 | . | TGTGCCAGCAGCCAAGATATTACTAACAATGAGCAGTTCTTC | CASSQDITNNEQFF
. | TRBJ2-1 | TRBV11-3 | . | TGTGCCAGCAGCCGTGGACCCCTATTTGACAGTGAGCAGTTCTTC | CASSRGPLFDSEQFF
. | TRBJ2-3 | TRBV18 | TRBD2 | TGTGCCAGCATGGGGACTAGCCTTACAGATACGCAGTATTTT | CASMGTSLTDTQYF
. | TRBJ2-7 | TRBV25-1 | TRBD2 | TGTGCCAGCAGTGAATTCGGGACTAGCGAGAAGTACGAGCAGTACTTC | CASSEFGTSEKYEQYF
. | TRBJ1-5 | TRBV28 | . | TGTGCCAGCAGTTACAGGGCCTATAGCAATCAGCCCCAGCATTTT | CASSYRAYSNQPQHF
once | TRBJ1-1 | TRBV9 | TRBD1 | TGTGCCAGCAGGAGACTGACAGGGGGCACTGAAGCTTTCTTT | CASRRLTGGTEAFF
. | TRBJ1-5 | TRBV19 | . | TGTGCCACCAAGTCCCTAACCGCTGGCAATCAGCCCCAGCATTTT | CATKSLTAGNQPQHF
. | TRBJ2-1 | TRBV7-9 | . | TGTGCCAGCAGCCCCCACGGTGACTTTTTTTACAATGAGCAGTTCTTC | CASSPHGDFFYNEQFF
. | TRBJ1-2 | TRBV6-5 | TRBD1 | TGTGCCAGCAGTTACTCGGACAGGGACTATGGCTACACCTTC | CASSYSDRDYGYTF
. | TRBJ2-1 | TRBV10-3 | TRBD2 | TGTGCCATCAGTGAGTCGACTAGCGGAAGCAATGAGCAGTTCTTC | CAISESTSGSNEQFF
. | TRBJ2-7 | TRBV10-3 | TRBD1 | TGTGCCAGCCTCGGGACAGGGGAATACGAGCAGTACTTC | CASLGTGEYEQYF
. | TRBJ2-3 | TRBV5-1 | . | TGCGCCAGCAGCTCCCAAGGACAGCCAGATACGCAGTATTTT | CASSSQGQPDTQYF
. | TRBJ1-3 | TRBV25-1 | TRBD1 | TGTGCCAGCAGGCGCACAGGGGTGCCTGGAAACACCATATATTTT | CASRRTGVPGNTIYF
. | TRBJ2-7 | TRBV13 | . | TGTGCCAGCAGCTTAGGTCGCTACGAGCAGTACTTC | CASSLGRYEQYF
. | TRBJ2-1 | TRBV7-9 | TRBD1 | TGTGCCAGCAGCTATCTCCGGGACAGGGGGCTAAGGGGGAACAATGAGCAGTTCTTC | CASSYLRDRGLRGNNEQFF
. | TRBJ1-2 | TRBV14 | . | TGTGCCAGCAGCCAAGATCGTGGGCTCCTGTATGGCTACACCTTC | CASSQDRGLLYGYTF
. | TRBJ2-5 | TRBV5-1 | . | TGCGCCAGCAGCTTGCTAACAGCGCCTAGCGAGACCCAGTACTTC | CASSLLTAPSETQYF
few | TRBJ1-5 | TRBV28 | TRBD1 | TGTGCCAGCAGTTTCAATTTACCGGGACAGGGGGCGTTCGGGCAGCCCCAGCATTTT | CASSFNLPGQGAFGQPQHF
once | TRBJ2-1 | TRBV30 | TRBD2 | TGTGCCTGCAAACTGACTAGCGGGGGCGATGAGCAGTTCTTC | CACKLTSGGDEQFF
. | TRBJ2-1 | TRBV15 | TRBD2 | TGTGCCACAAGAAAGCTGGGACTAGCGGGAGGCGAGCAGTTCTTC | CATRKLGLAGGEQFF
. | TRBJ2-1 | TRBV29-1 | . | TGCAGCGTTGGGGGCGCCAGTTTAAGTGAGCAGTTCTTC | CSVGGASLSEQFF
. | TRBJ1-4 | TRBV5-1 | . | TGCGCCAGCAGCACCCGAGAGTCGACTAATGAAAAACTGTTTTTT | CASSTRESTNEKLFF
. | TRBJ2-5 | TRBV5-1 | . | TGCGCCAGCAGCTTGTTGCAGGGGGCGCGGGGGGAGACCCAGTACTTC | CASSLLQGARGETQYF
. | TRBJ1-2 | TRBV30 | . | TGTGCCTGGAATCCAGGGGCCTATGGCTACACCTTC | CAWNPGAYGYTF
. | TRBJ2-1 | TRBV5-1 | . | TGCGCCAGCAGCCAGGTAGGGCGGGAATGGAACAATGAGCAGTTCTTC | CASSQVGREWNNEQFF
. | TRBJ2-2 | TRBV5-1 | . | TGCGCCAGCAGCTTACAGGAAGGATGGGGCGGGGAGCTGTTTTTT | CASSLQEGWGGELFF
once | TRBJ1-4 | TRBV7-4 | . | TGTGCCAGCAGCTTAAAGTTGACAGTGGGGACTAATGAAAAACTGTTTTTT | CASSLKLTVGTNEKLFF
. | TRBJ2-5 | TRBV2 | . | TGTGCAACTACGAGGGGGAGCGGACCTGTGGGGGAGACCCAGTACTTC | CATTRGSGPVGETQYF
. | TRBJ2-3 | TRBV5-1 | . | TGCGCCAGCAGCTTTGCAGGGAATAGTTTAGATACGCAGTATTTT | CASSFAGNSLDTQYF
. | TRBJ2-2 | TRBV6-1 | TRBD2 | TGTGCCAGCAGTGACGGGAGGGACACCGGGGAGCTGTTTTTT | CASSDGRDTGELFF